This record covers a single T cell receptor beta chain. It lacks a known antigen. The sample holds no much larger clone one base away, and base qualities are not on file. Separate from the roughly 660-subject first cohort, the validation cohort of 120 subjects was the group to which the donors belonged. Library prep was done by the immunoSEQ multiplex PCR assay. The original pipeline was this. A statistical classification framework was developed to diagnose cytomegalovirus status using the catalog of TCR beta chain sequences. Here the immuneACCESS table is served through TCRdb, limited to in-frame sequences with V and J called. Missing clones are a known gap in these copies; in checked studies unresolved V genes cover under half, and the rest lacks a known reason. V and J calls and clone size are given by that table; D and trimming were obtained from the DNA. The sample yields some 150,000 clones; 86% were counted once. The biggest ten clones account for approximately 20% of the sample.

The germline V gene (reference sequence) yields GTSNPN for CDR1 and SVGIG for CDR2. V sheds 5 bases and J sheds 5 bases, leaving 9 bases between their ends. The CDR3 contains 11 residues, cysteine and phenylalanine counted. CDR3 DNA is the only sequence kept; it has 33 bases, read in frame from the first base. The data are from a study of cytomegalovirus exposure and HLA in healthy donors (dated by TCRdb to the late 2010s). Looking at the study overall: According to a later analysis, one platform produced both the roughly 120 validation repertoires and the 720 or so repertoires of the first cohort. Besides the first cohort of around 670 subjects, a separate validation cohort made up of around 120 different subjects was used. High-throughput TCR immunosequencing, statistical association of individual TCRs with disease status, and machine learning were combined to predict cytomegalovirus infection status. The study aimed to test whether signatures of past pathogen exposure could be identified by cataloging public T cell receptors. Results the study describes overall, beyond this receptor: A later analysis had no HLA typing for the validation cohort, so co-occurrence there was scored across all 130 or so repertoires. Three of the identified cytomegalovirus-associated TCR beta chains were confirmed in vitro to be specific for cytomegalovirus antigens. In the study, around 160 TCR beta chains were listed as associated with cytomegalovirus. In both the original and validation cohorts, the classifier was reported to diagnose cytomegalovirus status with high specificity and sensitivity. Across donors, most TCR sequences were observed very rarely, whereas some public TCRs were present in many individuals. Subsequent analysis determined that TCRs grouped into clusters in the first cohort also showed a tendency toward co-occurrence across the roughly 110 validation repertoires, and approximately 94% of cluster scores exceeded 0. The authors suggested that the approach could potentially be generalized to other disease states and immunological phenotypes.

The source material was PBMCs. This clonotype was sampled from a man younger than 35 in good health and CMV-seropositive. The sequence joins TRBV30 to TRBJ2-5; the D gene is not confidently resolved. The base sequence is TGTGCCTGGGCTCAACTCGAGACCCAGTACTTC. This encodes CAWAQLETQYF. Extended through the reference TRBV30 and TRBJ2-5 proteins, this CDR3 yields the full variable domain: SQTIHQWPATLVQPVGSPLSLECTVEGTSNPNLYWYRQAAGRGLQLLFYSVGIGQISSEVPQNLSASRPQDRQFILSSKKLLLSDSGFYLCAWAQLETQYFGPGTRLLVL.